The 25 T cell receptor beta chains in this list originate from one sample, sequenced in a study of CD8+CD57+ T cells in acquired aplastic anemia. Genomic DNA, the template, was used for profiling of the TCR beta VDJ and CDR3. TCRdb reprocessed the reads via MiXCR and lists one record per CDR3 protein. The sample records about 170,000 distinct CDR3 sequences, 55% to 70% being singletons. The sample consisted of sorted CD4+, CD8+, or CD8+CD57+ T cells (not recorded which) from PBMCs. The receptors derive from a human donor in good health.

This rearrangement joins TRBV20-1 to TRBJ2-7; D gene uncertain. Trimming shortened V by 6 bases and J by 3 bases, and 3 bases separated the two germline ends. CDR3 size: 9 residues. CDR1 and CDR2 (germline): DFQATT, SNEGSKA (reference sequence). CDR3 residues: CSARYEQYF. The CDR3 nucleotides are TGCAGTGCACGCTACGAGCAGTACTTC.

The chain links TRBV10-2 to TRBJ1-6, with TRBD1 matching 8 bases. The CDR3 has 16 amino acids. In germline, CDR1 is WSHSY, CDR2 SAAADI. After removal of 7 bases from V and 6 bases from J, the junction contained 11 bases not matched to a gene. CDR3 protein: CASMRGQGVGNSPLHF. The CDR3 nucleotides read TGCGCCAGCATGAGAGGACAGGGAGTAGGTAATTCACCCCTCCACTTT.

This clonotype has at least ten counts. The V and J genes are TRBV2 and TRBJ2-7; D is unclear. CDR1 and CDR2 from the germline V gene are SNHLY and FYNNEI. V lost 3 bases to trimming and J lost 0 bases, with 12 bases between them. The CDR3 extends over 15 amino acids. CDR3 protein: CASSDRTVSSYEQYF. In DNA, the CDR3 is TGTGCCAGCAGTGACCGGACGGTGAGCTCCTACGAGCAGTACTTC.

This clonotype has ten or more counts. This chain uses TRBV7-3 with TRBJ2-2; the match to TRBD2 covers 11 bases. J gave up 5 bases and V 3 bases, and 11 bases lay outside the gene matches. CDR3 length: 18 amino acids. CDR1 is SGHTA and CDR2 is FQGTGA in the germline V gene. The CDR3 sequence is CASSFLPIAGGPTGELFF. In DNA form, the CDR3 reads TGTGCCAGCAGCTTCCTCCCCATAGCGGGAGGGCCAACCGGGGAGCTGTTTTTT.

The rearrangement links TRBV12-3 or TRBV12-4 to TRBJ2-7; TRBD1 matches 9 bases. The CDR3 consists of 14 residues. With 2 bases clipped from V and 4 bases from J, the junction kept 3 bases outside the gene matches. CDR3: CASSLLQGAYEQYF. DNA for the CDR3: TGTGCCAGCAGTTTATTACAGGGGGCGTACGAGCAGTACTTC.

The chain joins TRBV15 to TRBJ1-2; D is undetermined. The CDR3 loop spans 15 amino acids. Trimming left V 0 bases short and J 2 bases short, with 10 bases between. The germline V gene has CDR1 LNHNV and CDR2 YYDKDF (reference sequence). The CDR3 loop reads CATSRDGDVNYGYTF. CDR3 sequence (DNA): TGTGCCACCAGCAGAGATGGGGATGTCAACTATGGCTACACCTTC.

This clonotype was detected a few times. The chain carries TRBV15 and TRBJ2-3; D is unclear. The germline CDR1 and CDR2 sequences are LNHNV and YYDKDF (reference sequence). Trimming left V 0 bases short and J 2 bases short, with 9 bases between. The CDR3 extends over 15 amino acids. The CDR3 loop is CATSRDSQYTDTQYF. The CDR3 DNA reads TGTGCCACCAGCAGAGATTCACAGTACACAGATACGCAGTATTTT.

The V and J genes are TRBV10-3 and TRBJ1-1; D not resolved. The CDR3 runs 15 residues. V lost 2 bases and J lost 3, with 13 bases in between. Germline V gene lookup returns CDR1 ENHRY and CDR2 SYGVKD. CDR3 nucleotides: TGTGCCATCAGTGAGGGTGGCAGGATGGACACTGAAGCTTTCTTT. Translated, it gives CAISEGGRMDTEAFF.

This clonotype occurred a few times. One base away lies a much larger clone, so this may be a sequencing read error. The J gene is TRBJ2-7, the V gene TRBV7-2; TRBD2 might be the D (6 bases). The CDR3 is 12 amino acids. Germline assignment: CDR1 SGHTA and CDR2 FQGNSA. V was pared by 4 bases and J by 5 bases, with 9 bases between. The CDR3 sequence is CASSWRVDEQYF. The CDR3 DNA follows: TGTGCCAGCAGCTGGAGGGTGGACGAGCAGTACTTC.

At least ten counts were recorded for this clonotype. V usage is TRBV19 and J usage is TRBJ2-7, with D possibly TRBD1 on 5 matching bases. Per the germline V gene, CDR1 is LNHDA and CDR2 is SQIVND (reference sequence). The V and J ends lost 3 bases and 6 bases respectively, with 12 bases between them. The CDR3 is 13 amino acids. The CDR3: CASSILVTGEQYF. In DNA, the CDR3 is TGTGCCAGTAGTATCTTGGTTACAGGCGAGCAGTACTTC.

There are many counts of this clonotype. The gene calls are TRBV7-6 and TRBJ2-2; no clear D. The V end was cut by 0 bases, the J end by 5 bases, with 10 bases between. CDR3 length: 15 amino acids. Germline CDR1 is SGHVS and CDR2 is FNYEAQ. CDR3 sequence: CASSLASVATGELFF. In nucleotides, the CDR3 is TGTGCCAGCAGCTTAGCTAGTGTCGCTACCGGGGAGCTGTTTTTT.

The chain carries TRBV6-5 and TRBJ1-2, with D possibly matching TRBD1 (5 bases). Between the trimmed V and J ends, which lost 0 bases and 4 bases, there was a span of 12 bases. Germline-derived CDR1 and CDR2 are MNHEY and SVGAGI. This CDR3 is built from 15 residues. CDR3 DNA: TGTGCCAGCAGTTACTCGGCCGGGACGCCCTATGGCTACACCTTC. As protein: CASSYSAGTPYGYTF.

Remarks on this clonotype: The conserved phenylalanine or tryptophan normally closing the CDR3 is absent here, so this likely arose from a read error. This sequence joins TRBV28 and TRBJ1-4, with a possible D match to TRBD1 (6 bases). CDR3 length equals 14 residues. Germline CDR1 is MDHEN and CDR2 is SYDVKM. Trimming shortened V by 8 bases and J by 4 bases, and 14 bases separated the two germline ends. The CDR3 spells CASEPDSNNEKLFL. The CDR3 region has the DNA TGTGCCAGCGAACCGGACAGCAATAATGAAAAACTGTTTCTT.

The chain has TRBV29-1 and TRBJ2-1; D gene unclear. The ends were cut back, 4 bases at V and 8 bases at J, with 15 bases in the middle. The CDR3 length is 13 residues. CDR1 and CDR2 (germline): SQVTM, ANQGSEA. The CDR3 sequence is CSVVGLFIDEQFF. The CDR3 DNA sequence: TGCAGCGTTGTCGGCCTCTTTATCGATGAGCAGTTCTTC.

This clonotype has at least ten counts. The V and J genes are TRBV15 and TRBJ2-7; D could derive from TRBD1 or TRBD2 (5 bases each). The germline gives CDR1 LNHNV, CDR2 YYDKDF (reference sequence). The CDR3 has 19 amino acids. Trimming removed 0 bases from V and 2 bases from J, with 23 bases in between. This chain's CDR3 is CATSRDGTGGAGRAYEQYF. The CDR3 coding sequence is TGTGCCACCAGCAGAGACGGAACCGGTGGGGCGGGCCGTGCCTACGAGCAGTACTTC.

As for this clonotype: One end of the junction is discordant with germline, which a read error may explain. The chain is built from TRBV5-1 and TRBJ2-7; TRBD1 agrees at 8 bases. CDR3 length: 18 residues. Looked up from germline, CDR1 is SGHRS and CDR2 is YFSETQ. The CDR3 DNA follows: TGTGCCAGCAGCTGGACCGGGACAGGAGATTCCCAACCCTACGAGCAGTACTTC. As protein: CASSWTGTGDSQPYEQYF.

Comments on this clonotype: The conserved phenylalanine or tryptophan normally closing the CDR3 is absent here, so this likely arose from a read error. The chain recombines TRBV20-1 with TRBJ2-7; TRBD1 might be the D (6 bases). CDR1 is DFQATT, CDR2 SNEGSKA, per germline (reference sequence). The CDR3 extends over 13 amino acids. V lost 6 bases, J lost 1 base, and 13 bases lay in between. The CDR3, as DNA: TGCAGTGCCAGAACGGGACATTCCTACGAGCAGTACCTC. Its translation is CSARTGHSYEQYL.

Here the CDR3 reads CSASRASSMETQYF. Here the CDR3 DNA reads TGCAGTGCTAGTCGGGCCTCATCCATGGAGACCCAGTACTTC. The chain has TRBV20-1 and TRBJ2-5; no firm D call. V gave up 3 bases and J gave up 5 bases, with 16 bases separating them. There are 14 residues in the CDR3. In germline, CDR1 is DFQATT, CDR2 SNEGSKA (reference sequence).

Many counts were recorded for this clonotype. The chain employs TRBV4-2 and TRBJ1-2; 8 nucleotides line up with TRBD1. Germline V gene lookup returns CDR1 LGHNA and CDR2 YNFKEQ. After removal of 2 bases from V and 6 bases from J, the junction contained 8 bases not matched to a gene. CDR3 length: 15 amino acids. For the CDR3, the DNA is TGTGCCAGCAGCCAACCGGGACAGGAAGCAAATGGCTACACCTTC. Protein product: CASSQPGQEANGYTF.

The chain joins TRBV15 to TRBJ2-7; D gene unclear. CDR3 size: 17 residues. Germline CDR1 LNHNV, CDR2 YYDKDF (reference sequence). Trimming stripped 0 bases from V and 0 bases from J, with 15 bases between. CDR3: CATSRDKGPESSYEQYF. CDR3 DNA: TGTGCCACCAGCAGAGATAAGGGCCCAGAAAGCTCCTACGAGCAGTACTTC.

This clonotype showed up just a few times. The rearrangement links TRBV5-6 to TRBJ2-7; 10 nucleotides match TRBD2. Germline CDR1 is SGHDT and CDR2 is YYEEEE. The CDR3 covers 15 residues. V was pared by 2 bases and J by 4 bases, with 6 bases of the junction left unmatched. CDR3 residues: CASSFRTSGRYEQYF. Written as DNA, the CDR3 is TGTGCCAGCAGCTTTCGGACTAGCGGACGTTACGAGCAGTACTTC. The full variable domain, in which reference TRBV5-6 and TRBJ2-7 provide the parts outside the CDR3, is DAGVTQSPTHLIKTRGQQVTLRCSPKSGHDTVSWYQQALGQGPQFIFQYYEEEERQRGNFPDRFSGHQFPNYSSELNVNALLLGDSALYLCASSFRTSGRYEQYFGPGTRLTVT.

The chain is built from TRBV11-2 and TRBJ2-7; either TRBD1 or TRBD2 may supply D (5 bases each). The germline V and J ends were trimmed by 0 bases and 0 bases, with 9 bases remaining between them. The CDR3 length is 15 residues. Germline values: CDR1 SGHAT, CDR2 FQNNGV. In nucleotides, the CDR3 is TGTGCCAGCAGCTTAGAAGGGACGGACTCCTACGAGCAGTACTTC. This encodes CASSLEGTDSYEQYF.

The chain links TRBV20-1 to TRBJ2-7, with D perhaps given as TRBD1 or TRBD2 (5 bases each). The CDR3 has 12 amino acids. Between the trimmed V and J ends, which lost 3 bases and 4 bases, there was a span of 10 bases. CDR1 and CDR2 (germline): DFQATT, SNEGSKA (reference sequence). For the CDR3, the DNA is TGCAGTGCTAGGGCCGGGACGTACGAGCAGTACTTC. Encoded protein: CSARAGTYEQYF.

V and J are TRBV7-9 and TRBJ2-7; 14 nucleotides agree with TRBD2. Germline CDR1 is SEHNR and CDR2 is FQNEAQ (reference sequence). The junction had 7 bases not matched to a gene; V was cut back by 1 base and J by 5 bases. This CDR3 comprises 17 residues. The CDR3 DNA reads TGTGCCAGCAGCTTAGTGGGGACTAGCGGGAGTGTGCACGAGCAGTACTTC. It encodes CASSLVGTSGSVHEQYF.

The gene calls are TRBV19 and TRBJ2-1; 15 bases are shared with TRBD2. The V gene's germline CDR1 is LNHDA and CDR2 SQIVND (reference sequence). The CDR3 is 16 amino acids. V was pared by 3 bases and J by 5 bases, with 2 bases of the junction left unmatched. In DNA form, the CDR3 reads TGTGCCAGTAGTATGGGACTAGCGGGAGGAGACAATGAGCAGTTCTTC. This sequence encodes CASSMGLAGGDNEQFF.